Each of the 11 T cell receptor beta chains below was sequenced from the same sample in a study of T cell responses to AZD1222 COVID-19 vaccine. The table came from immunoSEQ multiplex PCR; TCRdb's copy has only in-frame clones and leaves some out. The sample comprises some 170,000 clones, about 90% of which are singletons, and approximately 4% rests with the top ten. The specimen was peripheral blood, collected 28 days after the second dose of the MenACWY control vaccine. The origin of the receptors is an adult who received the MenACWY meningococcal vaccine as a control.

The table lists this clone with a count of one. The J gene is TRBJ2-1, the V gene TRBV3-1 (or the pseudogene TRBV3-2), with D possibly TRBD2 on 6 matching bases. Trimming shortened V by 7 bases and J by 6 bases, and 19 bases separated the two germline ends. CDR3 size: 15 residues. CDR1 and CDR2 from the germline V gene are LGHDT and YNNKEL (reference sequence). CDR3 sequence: CASTLFGGRSNEQFF. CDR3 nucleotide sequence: TGTGCCAGCACCCTATTCGGGGGACGGTCCAATGAGCAGTTCTTC.

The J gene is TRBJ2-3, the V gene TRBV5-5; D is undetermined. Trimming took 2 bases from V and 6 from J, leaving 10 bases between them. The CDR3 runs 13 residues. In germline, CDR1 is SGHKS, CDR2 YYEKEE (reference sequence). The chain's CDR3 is CASSLNGPDTQYF. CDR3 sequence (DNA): TGTGCCAGCAGCTTAAACGGTCCGGATACGCAGTATTTT.

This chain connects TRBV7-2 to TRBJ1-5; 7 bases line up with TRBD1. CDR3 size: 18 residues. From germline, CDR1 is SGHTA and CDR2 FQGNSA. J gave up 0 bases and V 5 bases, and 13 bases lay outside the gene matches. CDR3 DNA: TGTGCCAGCAGCCAACGGGACAGTCCATTTTATAGCAATCAGCCCCAGCATTTT. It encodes CASSQRDSPFYSNQPQHF.

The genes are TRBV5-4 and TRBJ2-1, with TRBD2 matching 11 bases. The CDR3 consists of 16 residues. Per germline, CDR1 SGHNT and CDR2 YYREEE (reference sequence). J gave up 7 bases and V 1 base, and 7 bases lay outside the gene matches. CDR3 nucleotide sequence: TGTGCCAGCAGCTTGAAGTGGCCTAGCGGGAGGAATGAGCAGTTCTTC. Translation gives CASSLKWPSGRNEQFF.

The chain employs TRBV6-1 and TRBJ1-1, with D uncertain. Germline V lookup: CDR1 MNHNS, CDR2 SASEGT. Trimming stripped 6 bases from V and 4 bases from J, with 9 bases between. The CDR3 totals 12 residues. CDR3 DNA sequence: TGTGCCAGCAGCCCCTATGGCACTGAAGCTTTCTTT. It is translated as CASSPYGTEAFF.

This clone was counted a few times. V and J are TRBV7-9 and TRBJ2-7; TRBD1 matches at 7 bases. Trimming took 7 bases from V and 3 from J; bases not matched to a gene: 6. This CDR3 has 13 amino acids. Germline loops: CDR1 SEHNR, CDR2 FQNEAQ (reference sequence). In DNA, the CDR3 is TGTGCCAGCATCGACCGGGACAGCTACGAGCAGTACTTC. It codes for CASIDRDSYEQYF.

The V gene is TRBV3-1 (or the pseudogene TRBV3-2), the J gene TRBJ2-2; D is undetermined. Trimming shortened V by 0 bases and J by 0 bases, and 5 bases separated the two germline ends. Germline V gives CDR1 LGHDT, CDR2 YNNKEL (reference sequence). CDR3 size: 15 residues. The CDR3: CASSQDSANTGELFF. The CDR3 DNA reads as TGTGCCAGCAGCCAAGACAGCGCGAACACCGGGGAGCTGTTTTTT.

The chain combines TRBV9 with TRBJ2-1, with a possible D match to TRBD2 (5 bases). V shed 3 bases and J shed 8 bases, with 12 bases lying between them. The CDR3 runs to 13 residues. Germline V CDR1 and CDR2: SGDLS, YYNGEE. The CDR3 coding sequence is TGTGCCAGCAGCGGAGGACTTCTGGATGAGCAGTTCTTC. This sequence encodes CASSGGLLDEQFF.

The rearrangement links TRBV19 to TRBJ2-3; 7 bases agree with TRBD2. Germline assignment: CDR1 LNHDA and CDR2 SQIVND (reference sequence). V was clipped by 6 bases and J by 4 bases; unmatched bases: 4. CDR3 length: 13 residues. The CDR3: CASSTGGADTQYF. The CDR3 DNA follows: TGTGCCAGTAGCACGGGGGGAGCAGATACGCAGTATTTT.

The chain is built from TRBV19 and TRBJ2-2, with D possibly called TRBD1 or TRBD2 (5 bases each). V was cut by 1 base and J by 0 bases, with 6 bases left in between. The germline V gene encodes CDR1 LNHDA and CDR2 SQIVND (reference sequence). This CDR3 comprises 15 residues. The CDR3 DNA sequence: TGTGCCAGTAGTATAGGGGGGTCGAACACCGGGGAGCTGTTTTTT. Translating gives CASSIGGSNTGELFF.

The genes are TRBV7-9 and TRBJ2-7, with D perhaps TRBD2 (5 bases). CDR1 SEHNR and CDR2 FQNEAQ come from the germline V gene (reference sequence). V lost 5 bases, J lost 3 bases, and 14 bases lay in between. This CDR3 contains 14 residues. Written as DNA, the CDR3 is TGTGCCAGCAGCCTCCAGGCGGGTGACTACGAGCAGTACTTC. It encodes CASSLQAGDYEQYF.